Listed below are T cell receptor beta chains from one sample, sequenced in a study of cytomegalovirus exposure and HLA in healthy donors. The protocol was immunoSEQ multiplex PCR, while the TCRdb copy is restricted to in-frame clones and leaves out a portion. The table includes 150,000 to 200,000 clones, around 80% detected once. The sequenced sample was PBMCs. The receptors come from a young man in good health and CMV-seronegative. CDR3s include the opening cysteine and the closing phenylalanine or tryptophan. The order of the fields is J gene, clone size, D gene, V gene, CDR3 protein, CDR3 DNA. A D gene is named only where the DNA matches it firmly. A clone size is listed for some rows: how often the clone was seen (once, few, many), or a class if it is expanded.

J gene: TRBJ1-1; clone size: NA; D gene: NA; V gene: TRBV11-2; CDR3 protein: CASSLVRGGNTEAFF; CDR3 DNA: TGTGCCAGCAGCTTAGTGAGAGGGGGGAACACTGAAGCTTTCTTT
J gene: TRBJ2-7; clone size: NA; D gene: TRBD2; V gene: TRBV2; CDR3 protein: CASSETSPGEQYF; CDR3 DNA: TGTGCCAGCAGTGAGACTAGCCCAGGGGAGCAGTACTTC
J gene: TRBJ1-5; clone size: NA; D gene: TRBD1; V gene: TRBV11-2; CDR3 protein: CASSGDRGRQPQHF; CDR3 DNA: TGTGCCAGCAGCGGAGACAGGGGCCGGCAGCCCCAGCATTTT
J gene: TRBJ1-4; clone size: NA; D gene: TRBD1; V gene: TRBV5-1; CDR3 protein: CASSAGQGAIREKLFF; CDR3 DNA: TGCGCCAGCAGCGCCGGACAGGGGGCGATACGTGAAAAACTGTTTTTT
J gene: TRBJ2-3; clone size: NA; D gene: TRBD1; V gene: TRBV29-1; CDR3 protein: CSVEGTGGVTDTQYF; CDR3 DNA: TGCAGCGTTGAGGGGACAGGGGGGGTTACAGATACGCAGTATTTT
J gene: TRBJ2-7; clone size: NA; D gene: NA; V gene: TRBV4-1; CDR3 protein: CASSQQVTVSYEQYF; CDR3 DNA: TGCGCCAGCAGCCAGCAGGTAACAGTCTCCTACGAGCAGTACTTC
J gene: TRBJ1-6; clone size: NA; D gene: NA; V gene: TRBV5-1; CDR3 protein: CASSPLGANSPLHF; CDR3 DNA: TGCGCCAGCAGCCCCCTAGGGGCTAATTCACCCCTCCACTTT
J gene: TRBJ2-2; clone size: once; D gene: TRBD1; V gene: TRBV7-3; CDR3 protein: CASSRTGPGELFF; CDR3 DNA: TGTGCCAGCAGCAGGACAGGGCCCGGGGAGCTGTTTTTT
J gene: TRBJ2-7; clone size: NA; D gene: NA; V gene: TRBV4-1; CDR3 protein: CASSPLSSTVMPYEQYF; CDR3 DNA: TGCGCCAGCAGCCCCCTCTCGTCCACTGTCATGCCCTACGAGCAGTACTTC
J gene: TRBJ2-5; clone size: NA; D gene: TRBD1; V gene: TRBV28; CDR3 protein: CASRPFPGQGGRETQYF; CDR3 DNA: TGTGCCAGCAGACCCTTTCCGGGACAGGGGGGAAGAGAGACCCAGTACTTC
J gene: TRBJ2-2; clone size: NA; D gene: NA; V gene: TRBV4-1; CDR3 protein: CASSFMAGELFF; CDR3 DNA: TGCGCCAGCAGCTTCATGGCTGGGGAGCTGTTTTTT
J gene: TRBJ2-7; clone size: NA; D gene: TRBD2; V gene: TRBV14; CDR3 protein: CASSQEKREGVYEQYF; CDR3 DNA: TGTGCCAGCAGCCAAGAAAAGCGGGAGGGGGTCTACGAGCAGTACTTC
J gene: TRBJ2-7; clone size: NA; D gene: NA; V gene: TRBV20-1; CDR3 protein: CSAWAPYEQYF; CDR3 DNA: TGCAGTGCTTGGGCCCCCTACGAGCAGTACTTC
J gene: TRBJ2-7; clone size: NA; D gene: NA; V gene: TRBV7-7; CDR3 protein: CASSSDRRDELYF; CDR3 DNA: TGTGCCAGCAGCTCAGATCGGCGGGATGAGCTTTACTTC
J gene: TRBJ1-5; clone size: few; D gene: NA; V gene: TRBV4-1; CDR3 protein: CASSPPGYAQPQHF; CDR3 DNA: TGCGCCAGCAGCCCACCGGGATACGCCCAGCCCCAGCATTTT
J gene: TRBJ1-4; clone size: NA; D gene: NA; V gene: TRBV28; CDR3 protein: CALRGDEKLFF; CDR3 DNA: TGTGCCCTCAGGGGCGATGAAAAACTGTTTTTT
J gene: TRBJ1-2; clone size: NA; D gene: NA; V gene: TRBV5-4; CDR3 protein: CASSWVKTDGYTF; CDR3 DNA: TGTGCCAGCAGCTGGGTAAAGACTGATGGCTACACCTTC
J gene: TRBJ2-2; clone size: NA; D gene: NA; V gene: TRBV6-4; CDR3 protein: CASSRVGDTGELFF; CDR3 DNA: TGTGCCAGCAGCAGGGTTGGGGACACCGGGGAGCTGTTTTTT
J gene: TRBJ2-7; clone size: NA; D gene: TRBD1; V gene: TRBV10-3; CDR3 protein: CAIRDSDRRIEQYF; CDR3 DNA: TGTGCCATCAGGGACTCGGACAGGAGGATAGAGCAGTACTTC
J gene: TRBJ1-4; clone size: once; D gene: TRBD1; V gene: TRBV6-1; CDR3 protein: CASSDLDRVDEKLFF; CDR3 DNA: TGTGCCAGCAGCGACCTGGACAGGGTTGATGAAAAACTGTTTTTT